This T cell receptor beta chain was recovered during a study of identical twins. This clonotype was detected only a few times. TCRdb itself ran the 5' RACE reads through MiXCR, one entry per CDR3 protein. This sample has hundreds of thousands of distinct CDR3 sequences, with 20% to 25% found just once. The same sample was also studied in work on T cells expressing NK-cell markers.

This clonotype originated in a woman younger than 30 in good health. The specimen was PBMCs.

CDR3 amino acids: CAISEFRGGYEQYF. CDR3 bases: TGTGCCATCAGTGAGTTTAGAGGGGGCTACGAGCAGTACTTC. The chain recombines TRBV10-3 with TRBJ2-7; maybe TRBD1 (6 bases). This CDR3 spans 14 amino acids. With 1 base removed from V and 3 bases from J, the gap between germline ends came to 10 bases. Per the germline V gene, CDR1 is ENHRY and CDR2 is SYGVKD.